These T cell receptor beta chains were read from a single sample in a study of shared clonotypes between healthy human individuals. Sequencing was performed with immunoSEQ multiplex PCR; in TCRdb, only in-frame clones are kept and a portion is missing. The data hold over a million clones, with roughly 70% observed a single time. Sequenced sample: memory CD4+ T cells sorted from blood. The receptors were gathered from a man younger than 30 in good health. The CDR3 runs from the conserved cysteine through the conserved F or W. Fields, in order: V gene, J gene, clone size, D gene, CDR3 DNA, CDR3 protein. D genes are given only for firm matches. Size is stated for part of the rows, as once, few or many counts, or as a class when the clone is expanded.

TRBV7-8	TRBJ2-5	.	.	TGTGCCAGCAGCCCACGACAGTTCCAAGAGACCCAGTACTTC	CASSPRQFQETQYF
TRBV6-5	TRBJ2-7	.	.	TGTGCCAGCCGGCACGATAGACAGCCCTCCTACGAGCAGTACTTC	CASRHDRQPSYEQYF
TRBV29-1	TRBJ2-7	.	.	TGCAGCGTTTGTACAGGGGGCCTAGCGGGGTGCATGGAGCAGTACTTC	CSVCTGGLAGCMEQYF
TRBV29-1	TRBJ2-5	.	TRBD2	TGCAGCGTTGGCGGGGGGGCCCAAGAGACCCAGTACTTC	CSVGGGAQETQYF
TRBV4-1	TRBJ2-3	.	.	TGCGCCAGCAGCCCGAGAGGCGGTTATAGCACAGATACGCAGTATTTT	CASSPRGGYSTDTQYF
TRBV9	TRBJ2-1	.	TRBD2	TGTGCCAGCAGCGTACTCCCAACTAGCGGAGGTTACAATGAGCAGTTCTTC	CASSVLPTSGGYNEQFF
TRBV4-1	TRBJ2-6	once	.	TGCGCCAGCAGCCAGGGAGGCGTTGGGGCCAACGTCCTGACTTTC	CASSQGGVGANVLTF
TRBV19	TRBJ1-6	few	.	TGTGCCAGACAGGGAAGGGGGTCACCCCTCCACTTT	CARQGRGSPLHF
TRBV10-3	TRBJ1-1	.	.	TGTGCCATCAGTGGGGGGGCTCGGGACACTGAAGCTTTCTTT	CAISGGARDTEAFF
TRBV7-9	TRBJ2-1	.	.	TGTGCCAGCAGCTTAGCTGTGAGCTCCTACAATGAGCAGTTCTTC	CASSLAVSSYNEQFF
TRBV6-5	TRBJ2-7	.	TRBD2	TGTGCCAGCAGCGGGAGGGGACGGTACGAGCAGTACTTC	CASSGRGRYEQYF
TRBV9	TRBJ2-1	.	TRBD2	TGTGCCAGCAGCGCCAGACTAGCAGGATACAATGAGCAGTTCTTC	CASSARLAGYNEQFF
TRBV4-1	TRBJ1-2	.	TRBD1	TGCGCCAGCAGCCAAGAATCAGGGGGCTATGGCTACACCTTC	CASSQESGGYGYTF
TRBV5-1	TRBJ2-3	.	.	TGCGCCAGCAGCCCGGACGGGAGCAGGGATACGCAGTATTTT	CASSPDGSRDTQYF
TRBV18	TRBJ2-2	.	.	TGTGCCAGCTCACCACGGCAGGCCAACACCGGGGAGCTGTTTTTT	CASSPRQANTGELFF
TRBV5-6	TRBJ2-4	.	TRBD2	TGTGCCAGCAGCTTCGGGACTATCCTAGCCAAAAACATTCAGTACTTC	CASSFGTILAKNIQYF
TRBV28	TRBJ2-4	.	.	TGTGCCAGCAGTCCCGGAAGTTCCAAAAACATTCAGTACTTC	CASSPGSSKNIQYF
TRBV2	TRBJ2-6	.	.	TGTGCCAGCAGTGAACACTCTGGGGCCAACGTCCTGACTTTC	CASSEHSGANVLTF
TRBV30	TRBJ1-1	few	.	TGTGCCTGGAGCGTGGGGAACACTGAAGCTTTCTTT	CAWSVGNTEAFF
TRBV19	TRBJ2-1	.	TRBD2	TGTGCCAGTAGTATAAGGGACTACGGGAGCGATGAGCAGTTCTTC	CASSIRDYGSDEQFF
TRBV6-6	TRBJ1-2	.	.	TGTGCCAGCAGTTACGGTCCTGAAGGGCACTATGGCTACACCTTC	CASSYGPEGHYGYTF
TRBV9	TRBJ1-3	few	.	TGTGCCAGCAAGGAGGGGAGCTCTGGAAACACCATATATTTT	CASKEGSSGNTIYF
TRBV11-1	TRBJ2-7	.	.	TGTGCCAGCAGCGTCGGGACACCATCCTACGAGCAGTACTTC	CASSVGTPSYEQYF
TRBV7-9	TRBJ1-1	.	TRBD1	TGTGCCAGCAGCGCGTGGACAGGGGGCGACACTGAAGCTTTCTTT	CASSAWTGGDTEAFF
TRBV7-9	TRBJ1-1	.	TRBD1	TGTGCCAGCAGCCCCGACAGGGGAGACACTGAAGCTTTCTTT	CASSPDRGDTEAFF
TRBV5-1	TRBJ2-1	.	TRBD2	TGCGCCAGCAGCTCGATGGGACTAGCGGGAGAGATGGAGTTCTTC	CASSSMGLAGEMEFF
TRBV5-8	TRBJ2-1	.	TRBD2	TGTGCCAGCAGCCGAACTAGCGGACCCTACAATGAGCAGTTCTTC	CASSRTSGPYNEQFF
TRBV6-6	TRBJ2-7	.	.	TGTGCCAGCAGTTACCAGGCACGTGGCGAGCAGTACTTC	CASSYQARGEQYF
TRBV18	TRBJ1-4	.	.	TGTGCCAGCTCACCGTTGACAGGCCCTGAAAAACTGTTTTTT	CASSPLTGPEKLFF
TRBV18	TRBJ2-7	.	TRBD1	TGTGCCAGCTCCGGGGCGGGACAGGGCTCCTACGAGCAGTACTTC	CASSGAGQGSYEQYF
TRBV7-2	TRBJ1-2	many	TRBD1	TGTGCCAGCAGCAGACGGACAGGGGTATACGGCCCCTATGCGGGCTACACCTTC	CASSRRTGVYGPYAGYTF
TRBV19	TRBJ2-1	few	.	TGTGCCAGTAGTATGTCCGATGTCTACAATGAGCAGTTCTTC	CASSMSDVYNEQFF
TRBV28	TRBJ1-1	.	.	TGTGCCAGCAGCTCAGAACCCCGGGAGGGTGCTTTCTTT	CASSSEPREGAFF
TRBV18	TRBJ2-7	.	TRBD1	TGTGCCAGCTCGTCGCCGGGACAGACAACCTACGAGCAGTACTTC	CASSSPGQTTYEQYF
TRBV6-6	TRBJ1-6	.	.	TGTGCCAGCAGTTACGGTTCCAATTCACCCCTCCACTTT	CASSYGSNSPLHF
TRBV30	TRBJ1-1	.	.	TGTGCCTGGAGTCTACCGGGGGGGGGAGCTTTCTTT	CAWSLPGGGAFF
TRBV5-1	TRBJ2-5	few	.	TGCGCCAGCAGCGAGGGGTGGCAAGAGACCCAGTACTTC	CASSEGWQETQYF
TRBV30	TRBJ2-7	.	.	TGTGCCTGGAGTGTACCCCGGACCTACGAGCAGTACTTC	CAWSVPRTYEQYF
TRBV30	TRBJ2-7	.	TRBD1	TGTGCCTGGACGAAGGGACAGGGTGTTTCCGAGCAGTACTTC	CAWTKGQGVSEQYF
TRBV2	TRBJ1-2	.	.	TGTGCCAGCAGTGAAGGGGGTGTGGGAGGCTACACCTTC	CASSEGGVGGYTF
TRBV4-2	TRBJ1-2	once	TRBD1	TGTGCCAGCAGCCTTTCGATCCGACAGGGGCAAAATGGCTACACCTTC	CASSLSIRQGQNGYTF
TRBV4-1	TRBJ1-3	many	.	TGCGCCAGCAGCCAAGAACAGCTGAGCTCTGGAAACACCATATATTTT	CASSQEQLSSGNTIYF
TRBV7-4	TRBJ1-5	.	.	TGTGCCAGCAGCTTACCGGGATCCTGGGATAGCAATCAGCCCCAGCATTTT	CASSLPGSWDSNQPQHF
TRBV4-2	TRBJ2-5	.	.	TGTGCCAGCAGCCAAGGGACAGGAGGGGAAGAGACCCAGTACTTC	CASSQGTGGEETQYF
TRBV5-6	TRBJ2-7	.	.	TGTGCCAGCAGCTTTACTCAGGGGAAATACGAGCAGTACTTC	CASSFTQGKYEQYF
TRBV18	TRBJ2-5	.	.	TGTGCCAGCTCACCACCGGGGAAAGAGACCCAGTACTTC	CASSPPGKETQYF
TRBV7-9	TRBJ2-3	.	.	TGTGCCAGCAGCTTAGGAGTCAGGGATAAAGATACGCAGTATTTT	CASSLGVRDKDTQYF
TRBV28	TRBJ1-5	.	TRBD1	TGTGCCAGCACCTCCGCGACAGGGCCTCAGCCCCAGCATTTT	CASTSATGPQPQHF
TRBV7-7	TRBJ2-7	.	.	TGTGCTAGCAGCCTCGGAAGGCCCAGACATAGCGAGCAGTACTTC	CASSLGRPRHSEQYF
TRBV6-6	TRBJ1-6	few	.	TGTGCCAGCAGTTCTCATAATTCACCCCTCCACTTT	CASSSHNSPLHF
TRBV5-1	TRBJ2-7	.	.	TGCGCCAGCAGTCGAGAGGTATTCTACGAGCAGTACTTC	CASSREVFYEQYF
TRBV18	TRBJ2-3	.	.	TGTGCCAGCTCACCACTATTCCGAGATACGCAGTATTTT	CASSPLFRDTQYF
TRBV5-4	TRBJ2-4	.	.	TGTGCCAGCAGCCAAGGTGAGAGAAGCGACATTCAGTACTTC	CASSQGERSDIQYF
TRBV10-3	TRBJ1-1	.	.	TGTGCCATCAGCGCCGGACGGATGAACACTGAAGCTTTCTTT	CAISAGRMNTEAFF